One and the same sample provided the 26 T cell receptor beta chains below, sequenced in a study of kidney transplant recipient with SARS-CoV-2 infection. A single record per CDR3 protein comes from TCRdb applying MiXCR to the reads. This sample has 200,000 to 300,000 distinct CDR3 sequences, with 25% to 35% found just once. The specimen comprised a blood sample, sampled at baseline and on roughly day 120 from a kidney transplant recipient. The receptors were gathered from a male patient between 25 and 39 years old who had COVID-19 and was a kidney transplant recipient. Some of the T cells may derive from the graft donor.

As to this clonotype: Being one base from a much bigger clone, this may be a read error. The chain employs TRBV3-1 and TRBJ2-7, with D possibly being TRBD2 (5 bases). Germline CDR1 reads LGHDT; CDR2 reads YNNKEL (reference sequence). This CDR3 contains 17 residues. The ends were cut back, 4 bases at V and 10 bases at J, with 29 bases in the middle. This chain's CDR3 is CASSPRVPISFSEAQYF. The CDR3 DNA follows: TGTGCCAGCAGCCCGAGGGTTCCCATTTCTTTCTCTGAGGCCCAGTACTTC.

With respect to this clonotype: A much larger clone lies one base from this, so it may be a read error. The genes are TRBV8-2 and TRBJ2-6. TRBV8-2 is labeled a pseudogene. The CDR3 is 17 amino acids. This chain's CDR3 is CGMLHRITQNRANVLTF. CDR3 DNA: TGTGGCATGCTCCATAGGATAACACAAAATCGGGCCAACGTCCTGACTTTC.

CDR3 bases: TGTGCCAACAGCGGGTTGGTAGCTACAGTCACGCAAGATACGCAGTATTTT. Protein sequence: CANSGLVATVTQDTQYF. V is TRBV21-1 and J is TRBJ2-3. TRBV21-1 is deemed a pseudogene. The CDR3 has 17 amino acids.

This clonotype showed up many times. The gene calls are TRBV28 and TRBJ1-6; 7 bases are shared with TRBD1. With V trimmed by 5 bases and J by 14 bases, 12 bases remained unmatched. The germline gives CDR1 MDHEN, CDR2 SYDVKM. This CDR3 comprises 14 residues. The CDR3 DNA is TGTGCCAGCAGTGCGGGACAGCCCCCTATCACCCTCCACTTT. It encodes CASSAGQPPITLHF.

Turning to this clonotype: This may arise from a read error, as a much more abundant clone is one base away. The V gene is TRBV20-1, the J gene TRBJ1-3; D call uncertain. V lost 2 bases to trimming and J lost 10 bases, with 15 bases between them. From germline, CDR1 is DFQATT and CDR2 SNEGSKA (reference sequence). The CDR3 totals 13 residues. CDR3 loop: CSARSNNGETIYF. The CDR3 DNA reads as TGCAGTGCTAGAAGTAATAACGGGGAGACCATATATTTT.

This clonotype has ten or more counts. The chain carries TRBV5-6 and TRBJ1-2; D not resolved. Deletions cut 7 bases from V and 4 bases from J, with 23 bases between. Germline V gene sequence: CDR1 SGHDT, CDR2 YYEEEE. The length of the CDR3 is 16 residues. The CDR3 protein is CASWCFNSRKTYGYTF. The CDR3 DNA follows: TGTGCCAGCTGGTGTTTCAATAGTCGAAAGACCTATGGCTACACCTTC. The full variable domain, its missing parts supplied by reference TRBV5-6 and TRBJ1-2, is DAGVTQSPTHLIKTRGQQVTLRCSPKSGHDTVSWYQQALGQGPQFIFQYYEEEERQRGNFPDRFSGHQFPNYSSELNVNALLLGDSALYLCASWCFNSRKTYGYTFGSGTRLTVV.

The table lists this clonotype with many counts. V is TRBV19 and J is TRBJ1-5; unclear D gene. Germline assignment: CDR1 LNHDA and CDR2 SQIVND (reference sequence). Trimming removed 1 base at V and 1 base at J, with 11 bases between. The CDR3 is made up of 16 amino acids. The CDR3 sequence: CASSIVWGGSNQPQHF. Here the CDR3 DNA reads TGTGCCAGTAGTATAGTGTGGGGAGGAAGCAATCAGCCCCAGCATTTT.

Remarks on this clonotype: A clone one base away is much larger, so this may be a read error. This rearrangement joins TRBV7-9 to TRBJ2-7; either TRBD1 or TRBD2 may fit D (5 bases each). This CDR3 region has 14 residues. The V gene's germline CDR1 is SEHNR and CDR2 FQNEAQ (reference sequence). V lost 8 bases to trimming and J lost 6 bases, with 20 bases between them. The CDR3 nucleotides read TGTGCCAGCGGCCAGGGACCCAAAACTGGCGAGCAGTACTTC. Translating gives CASGQGPKTGEQYF.

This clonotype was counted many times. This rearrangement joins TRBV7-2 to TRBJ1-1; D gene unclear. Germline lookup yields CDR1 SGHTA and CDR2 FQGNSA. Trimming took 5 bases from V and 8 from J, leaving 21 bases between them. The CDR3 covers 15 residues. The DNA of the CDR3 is TGTGCCAGCAGCCGAAATTCCGGCGGATCCGGGGAAGCTTTCTTT. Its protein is CASSRNSGGSGEAFF.

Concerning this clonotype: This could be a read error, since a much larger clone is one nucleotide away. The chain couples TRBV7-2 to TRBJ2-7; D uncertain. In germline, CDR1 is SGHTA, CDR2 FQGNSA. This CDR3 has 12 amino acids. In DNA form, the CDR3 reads TGTGCCAGCAGCGTCGACGGCTACGAGCGGTACTTC. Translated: CASSVDGYERYF.

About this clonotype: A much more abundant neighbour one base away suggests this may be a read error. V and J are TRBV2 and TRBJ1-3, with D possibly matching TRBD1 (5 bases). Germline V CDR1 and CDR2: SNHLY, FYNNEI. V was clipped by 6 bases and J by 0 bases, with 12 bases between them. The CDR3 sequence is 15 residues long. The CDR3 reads CASRDADSSGNTIYF. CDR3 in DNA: TGTGCCAGCAGAGACGCAGACAGCTCTGGAAACACCATATATTTT.

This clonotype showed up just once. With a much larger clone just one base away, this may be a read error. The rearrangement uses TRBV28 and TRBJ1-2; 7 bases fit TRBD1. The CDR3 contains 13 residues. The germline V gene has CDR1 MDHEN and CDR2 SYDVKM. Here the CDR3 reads CAGSLGGAGGYTF. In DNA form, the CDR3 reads TGTGCCGGCAGTCTAGGGGGCGCGGGGGGCTACACCTTC.

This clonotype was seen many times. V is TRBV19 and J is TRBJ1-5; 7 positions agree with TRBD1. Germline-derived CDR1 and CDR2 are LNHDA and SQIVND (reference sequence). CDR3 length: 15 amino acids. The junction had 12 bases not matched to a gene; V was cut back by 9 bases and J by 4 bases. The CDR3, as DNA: TGTGCCAGCCGCTCGGAGAGGGGGCTTAATCAGCCCCAGCATTTT. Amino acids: CASRSERGLNQPQHF.

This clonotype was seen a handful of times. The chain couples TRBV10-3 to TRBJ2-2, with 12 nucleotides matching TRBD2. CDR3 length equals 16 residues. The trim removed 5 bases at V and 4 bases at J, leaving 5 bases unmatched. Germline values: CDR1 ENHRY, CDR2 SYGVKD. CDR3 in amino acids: CAISPSGGGGTGELFF. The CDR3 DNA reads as TGTGCCATCAGTCCTAGCGGGGGGGGTGGCACCGGGGAGCTGTTTTTT.

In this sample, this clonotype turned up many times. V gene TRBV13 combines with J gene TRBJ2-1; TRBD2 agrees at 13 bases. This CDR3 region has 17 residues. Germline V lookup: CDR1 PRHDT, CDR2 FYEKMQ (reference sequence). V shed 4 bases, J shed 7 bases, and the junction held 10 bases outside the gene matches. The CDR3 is CASSSQLLAGGGNEQFF. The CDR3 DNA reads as TGTGCCAGCAGCTCACAGCTACTAGCGGGAGGGGGGAATGAGCAGTTCTTC.

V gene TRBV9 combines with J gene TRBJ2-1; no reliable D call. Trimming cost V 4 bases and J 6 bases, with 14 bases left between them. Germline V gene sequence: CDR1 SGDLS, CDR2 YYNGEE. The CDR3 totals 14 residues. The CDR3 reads CASSPRRWANEQFF. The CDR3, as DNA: TGTGCCAGCAGCCCTCGCCGGTGGGCCAATGAGCAGTTCTTC.

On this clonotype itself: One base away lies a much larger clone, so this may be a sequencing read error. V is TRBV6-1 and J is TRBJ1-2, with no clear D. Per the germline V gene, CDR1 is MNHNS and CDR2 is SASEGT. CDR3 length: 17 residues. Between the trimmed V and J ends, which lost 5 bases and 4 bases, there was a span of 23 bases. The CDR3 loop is CASSICAPYGKTYGYTF. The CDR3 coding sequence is TGTGCCAGCAGTATTTGCGCGCCTTACGGAAAGACCTATGGCTACACCTTC.

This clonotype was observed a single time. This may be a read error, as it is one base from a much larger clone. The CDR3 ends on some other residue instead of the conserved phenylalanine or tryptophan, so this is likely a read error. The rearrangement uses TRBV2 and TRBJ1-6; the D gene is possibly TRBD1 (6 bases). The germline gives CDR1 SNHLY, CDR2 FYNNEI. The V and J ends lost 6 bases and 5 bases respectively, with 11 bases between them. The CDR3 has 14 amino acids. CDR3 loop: CASRRGQDNSPLHL. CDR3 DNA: TGTGCCAGCAGGCGGGGACAAGATAATTCACCCCTCCACCTT.

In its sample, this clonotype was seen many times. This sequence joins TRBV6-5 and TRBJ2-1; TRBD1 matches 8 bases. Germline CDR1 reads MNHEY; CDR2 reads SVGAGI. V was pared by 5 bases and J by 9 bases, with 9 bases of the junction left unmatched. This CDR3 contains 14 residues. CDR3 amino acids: CASSRTGHNGEQFF. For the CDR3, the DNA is TGTGCCAGCAGTCGGACAGGGCATAATGGTGAGCAGTTCTTC.

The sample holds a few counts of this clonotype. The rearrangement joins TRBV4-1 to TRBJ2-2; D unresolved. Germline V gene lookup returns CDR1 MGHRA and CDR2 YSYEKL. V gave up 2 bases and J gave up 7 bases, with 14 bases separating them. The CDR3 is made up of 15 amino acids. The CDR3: CASSQLDPFNGELFF. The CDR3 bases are TGCGCCAGCAGCCAACTCGACCCTTTTAACGGGGAGCTGTTTTTT.

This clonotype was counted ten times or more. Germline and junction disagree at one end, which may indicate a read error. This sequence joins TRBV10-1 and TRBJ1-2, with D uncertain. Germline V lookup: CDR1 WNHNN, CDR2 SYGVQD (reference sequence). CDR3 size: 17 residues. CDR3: CASSTRLRSRKTYGYTF. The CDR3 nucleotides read TGTGCCAGCAGTACCAGGTTACGCTCTAGAAAGACCTATGGCTACACCTTC.

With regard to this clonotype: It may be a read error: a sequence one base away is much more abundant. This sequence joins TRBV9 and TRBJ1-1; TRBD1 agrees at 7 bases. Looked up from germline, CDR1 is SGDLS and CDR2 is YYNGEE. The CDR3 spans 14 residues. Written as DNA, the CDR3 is TGTGCCAGCAGCGTAGTGGTAGGGGGCACTGATGCTTTCTTT. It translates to CASSVVVGGTDAFF.

For the CDR3, the DNA is TGTGCCAGCAGCCTACCCGGAGGTGACAGGGGAGGGGATGAGCAGTTCTTC. Amino acid sequence: CASSLPGGDRGGDEQFF. The V and J genes are TRBV7-3 and TRBJ2-1; possibly TRBD1 for D (8 bases). This CDR3 is 17 amino acids long. Germline V gene lookup returns CDR1 SGHTA and CDR2 FQGTGA. The ends were cut back, 5 bases at V and 8 bases at J, with 25 bases in the middle.

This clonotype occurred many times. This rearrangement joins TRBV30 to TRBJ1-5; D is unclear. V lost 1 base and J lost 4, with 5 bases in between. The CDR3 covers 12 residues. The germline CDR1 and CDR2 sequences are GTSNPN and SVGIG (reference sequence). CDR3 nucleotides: TGTGCCTGGAGTGGAGGAAATCAGCCCCAGCATTTT. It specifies CAWSGGNQPQHF.

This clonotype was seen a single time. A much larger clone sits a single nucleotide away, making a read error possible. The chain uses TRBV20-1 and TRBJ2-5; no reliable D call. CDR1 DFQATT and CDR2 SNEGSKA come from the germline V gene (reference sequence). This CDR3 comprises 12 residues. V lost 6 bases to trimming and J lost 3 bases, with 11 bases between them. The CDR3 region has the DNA TGCAGTGCGCCCCAACTTGAAGAGACCCAGTACTTC. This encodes CSAPQLEETQYF.

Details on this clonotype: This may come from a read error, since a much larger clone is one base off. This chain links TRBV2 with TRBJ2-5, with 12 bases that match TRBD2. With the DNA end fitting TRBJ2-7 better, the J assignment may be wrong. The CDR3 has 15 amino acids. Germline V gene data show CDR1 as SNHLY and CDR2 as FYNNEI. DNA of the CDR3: TGTGCCAGCAGTGAACGGACTAGCGGGAATGACGAGCAGTACTTC. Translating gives CASSERTSGNDEQYF.